Listed below are T cell receptor beta chains from one sample, sequenced in a study of blood T cell repertoires in COVID-19. Using immunoSEQ multiplex PCR, the repertoire was profiled, and TCRdb retains in-frame clones only, with some absent. Among about 74,000 clones listed, 85% were seen once. The sample taken for sequencing was peripheral blood. Receptors were obtained from a man aged 50 to 59 with acute or convalescent COVID-19. CDR3s include the opening cysteine and the closing phenylalanine or tryptophan. Fields, in order: V gene, D gene, J gene, clone size, CDR3 length, CDR3 protein, CDR3 DNA. D genes are given only for firm matches. Clone size appears in some rows only: once, few, many, or a class for an expanded clone.

V gene: TRBV29-1
D gene: .
J gene: TRBJ1-3
clone size: .
CDR3 length: 16
CDR3 protein: CSVEDLDRTTGNTIYF
CDR3 DNA: TGCAGCGTTGAAGATCTTGACAGGACCACTGGAAACACCATATATTTT

V gene: TRBV9
D gene: TRBD1
J gene: TRBJ2-1
clone size: .
CDR3 length: 15
CDR3 protein: CASSVEGQGGDEQFF
CDR3 DNA: TGTGCCAGCAGCGTAGAGGGACAGGGGGGCGATGAGCAGTTCTTC

V gene: TRBV6-6
D gene: .
J gene: TRBJ1-2
clone size: .
CDR3 length: 16
CDR3 protein: CASSQPSGRGYYGYTF
CDR3 DNA: TGTGCCAGCAGTCAACCATCCGGCAGGGGTTACTATGGCTACACCTTC

V gene: TRBV25-1
D gene: .
J gene: TRBJ1-1
clone size: .
CDR3 length: 16
CDR3 protein: CASTLVGGTMNTEAFF
CDR3 DNA: TGTGCCAGCACCCTCGTGGGGGGTACCATGAACACTGAAGCTTTCTTT

V gene: TRBV29-1
D gene: TRBD1
J gene: TRBJ2-7
clone size: .
CDR3 length: 15
CDR3 protein: CSVVPTGGLSYEQYF
CDR3 DNA: TGCAGCGTTGTACCAACAGGGGGCCTCTCCTACGAGCAGTACTTC

V gene: TRBV12-5
D gene: TRBD1
J gene: TRBJ2-2
clone size: .
CDR3 length: 15
CDR3 protein: CASRSQGAQTGELFF
CDR3 DNA: TGTGCTAGTAGATCCCAGGGGGCGCAGACCGGGGAGCTGTTTTTT

V gene: TRBV6-5
D gene: TRBD1
J gene: TRBJ1-2
clone size: once
CDR3 length: 15
CDR3 protein: CASSYSGQGTYGYTF
CDR3 DNA: TGTGCCAGCAGTTACTCCGGACAGGGAACCTATGGCTACACCTTC

V gene: TRBV10-3
D gene: TRBD2
J gene: TRBJ2-5
clone size: .
CDR3 length: 16
CDR3 protein: CAISEIAGEVGETQYF
CDR3 DNA: TGTGCCATCAGTGAAATAGCGGGGGAAGTGGGGGAGACCCAGTACTTC

V gene: TRBV6-1
D gene: .
J gene: TRBJ1-2
clone size: .
CDR3 length: 14
CDR3 protein: CAIHGGAGTYGYTF
CDR3 DNA: TGTGCCATTCATGGAGGGGCGGGCACTTATGGCTACACCTTC

V gene: TRBV19
D gene: TRBD1
J gene: TRBJ1-3
clone size: .
CDR3 length: 15
CDR3 protein: CASQRDRVPGNTIYF
CDR3 DNA: TGTGCCAGCCAACGAGACAGGGTTCCTGGAAACACCATATATTTT

V gene: TRBV5-1
D gene: .
J gene: TRBJ1-1
clone size: .
CDR3 length: 15
CDR3 protein: CASSPLQGLNTEAFF
CDR3 DNA: TGCGCCAGCAGCCCCCTGCAGGGGTTGAACACTGAAGCTTTCTTT

V gene: TRBV4-2
D gene: .
J gene: TRBJ1-2
clone size: few
CDR3 length: 15
CDR3 protein: CASSPSEASNYGYTF
CDR3 DNA: TGTGCCAGCAGCCCCTCGGAGGCCAGTAACTATGGCTACACCTTC

V gene: TRBV5-6
D gene: TRBD1
J gene: TRBJ2-5
clone size: few
CDR3 length: 14
CDR3 protein: CASSPQRGRETQYF
CDR3 DNA: TGTGCCAGCAGCCCCCAGAGGGGGCGGGAGACCCAGTACTTC

V gene: TRBV5-1
D gene: .
J gene: TRBJ2-2
clone size: .
CDR3 length: 14
CDR3 protein: CASSQGGAIGELFF
CDR3 DNA: TGCGCCAGCAGTCAGGGGGGAGCCATCGGGGAGCTGTTTTTT

V gene: TRBV20-1
D gene: .
J gene: TRBJ2-1
clone size: .
CDR3 length: 13
CDR3 protein: CSASYHPGDEQFF
CDR3 DNA: TGCAGTGCTAGTTACCATCCGGGTGATGAGCAGTTCTTC

V gene: TRBV3-1/TRBV3-2
D gene: TRBD1
J gene: TRBJ1-3
clone size: .
CDR3 length: 14
CDR3 protein: CASSFGDRGHTIYF
CDR3 DNA: TGTGCCAGCAGCTTTGGGGACAGGGGACACACCATATATTTT

V gene: TRBV6-5
D gene: TRBD1
J gene: TRBJ1-5
clone size: .
CDR3 length: 14
CDR3 protein: CASRATGYNQPQHF
CDR3 DNA: TGTGCCAGCAGAGCGACAGGGTACAATCAGCCCCAGCATTTT

V gene: TRBV3-1/TRBV3-2
D gene: .
J gene: TRBJ2-6
clone size: once
CDR3 length: 17
CDR3 protein: CASTQPGLDSGANVLTF
CDR3 DNA: TGTGCCAGCACCCAACCGGGTTTGGACTCTGGGGCCAACGTCCTGACTTTC

V gene: TRBV2
D gene: TRBD1
J gene: TRBJ1-2
clone size: few
CDR3 length: 14
CDR3 protein: CASRGTGVGYGYTF
CDR3 DNA: TGTGCCAGCAGAGGGACAGGGGTTGGCTATGGCTACACCTTC

V gene: TRBV5-1
D gene: TRBD1
J gene: TRBJ1-2
clone size: once
CDR3 length: 16
CDR3 protein: CASSPDRGRVIYGYTF
CDR3 DNA: TGCGCCAGCAGCCCGGACAGGGGGCGGGTTATCTATGGCTACACCTTC

V gene: TRBV30
D gene: TRBD1
J gene: TRBJ1-1
clone size: once
CDR3 length: 13
CDR3 protein: CAWEQGWNTEAFF
CDR3 DNA: TGTGCCTGGGAACAGGGGTGGAACACTGAAGCTTTCTTT

V gene: TRBV3-1/TRBV3-2
D gene: TRBD1
J gene: TRBJ1-2
clone size: .
CDR3 length: 15
CDR3 protein: CASSQDRIGGRGYTF
CDR3 DNA: TGTGCCAGCAGCCAAGACCGGATAGGGGGCCGAGGCTACACCTTC

V gene: TRBV5-6
D gene: .
J gene: TRBJ2-1
clone size: once
CDR3 length: 15
CDR3 protein: CASSLDTGRYNEQFF
CDR3 DNA: TGTGCCAGCAGCTTGGATACAGGGCGCTACAATGAGCAGTTCTTC

V gene: TRBV28
D gene: TRBD1
J gene: TRBJ1-1
clone size: .
CDR3 length: 13
CDR3 protein: CASKQGVNTEAFF
CDR3 DNA: TGTGCCAGCAAACAGGGGGTGAACACTGAAGCTTTCTTT

V gene: TRBV18
D gene: TRBD2
J gene: TRBJ2-5
clone size: once
CDR3 length: 15
CDR3 protein: CASSPLAGGQETQYF
CDR3 DNA: TGTGCCAGCTCACCACTAGCGGGGGGGCAAGAGACCCAGTACTTC

V gene: TRBV6-5
D gene: .
J gene: TRBJ1-1
clone size: .
CDR3 length: 14
CDR3 protein: CASRPSGGGRGAFF
CDR3 DNA: TGTGCCAGCAGGCCTTCGGGGGGCGGCAGGGGAGCTTTCTTT

V gene: TRBV5-1
D gene: .
J gene: TRBJ1-4
clone size: .
CDR3 length: 15
CDR3 protein: CASSPRSATNEKLFF
CDR3 DNA: TGCGCCAGCAGCCCGAGGTCAGCAACTAATGAAAAACTGTTTTTT

V gene: TRBV11-2
D gene: .
J gene: TRBJ1-1
clone size: once
CDR3 length: 14
CDR3 protein: CASSPWTANTEAFF
CDR3 DNA: TGTGCCAGCAGCCCTTGGACAGCGAACACTGAAGCTTTCTTT

V gene: TRBV27
D gene: TRBD1
J gene: TRBJ2-2
clone size: .
CDR3 length: 16
CDR3 protein: CASSTPGQLNTGELFF
CDR3 DNA: TGTGCCAGCAGTACCCCGGGACAGTTGAACACCGGGGAGCTGTTTTTT

V gene: TRBV5-1
D gene: TRBD1
J gene: TRBJ2-1
clone size: few
CDR3 length: 14
CDR3 protein: CASSHRGDNNEQFF
CDR3 DNA: TGCGCCAGCAGCCACAGGGGGGACAACAATGAGCAGTTCTTC

V gene: TRBV2
D gene: .
J gene: TRBJ1-5
clone size: .
CDR3 length: 16
CDR3 protein: CASSIPRAGGNQPQHF
CDR3 DNA: TGTGCCAGCAGTATACCCAGGGCAGGGGGCAATCAGCCCCAGCATTTT

V gene: TRBV6-6
D gene: TRBD2
J gene: TRBJ2-5
clone size: .
CDR3 length: 17
CDR3 protein: CASSRTSGGTRQETQYF
CDR3 DNA: TGTGCCAGCAGTCGGACTAGCGGGGGAACCCGGCAAGAGACCCAGTACTTC